The 14 T cell receptor beta chains below all came from one sample that was sequenced in a study of post-analysis software for immune sequencing data. Study-wide results and limits: Patients used roughly five TRBV segments, including TRBV5-6, TRBV5-1 and TRBV20-1, more often than controls.

The TCR beta cDNA libraries carried unique molecular identifiers. TCRdb processed the PCR reads anew with MiXCR; each CDR3 protein has one entry. The data hold 380,000 or so distinct CDR3 sequences, with less than 40% observed a single time. For these TCRs, the target antigens are not known. The sequenced sample consisted of blood. These receptors were obtained from a girl between 5 and 17 years old with multiple sclerosis.

The chain recombines TRBV6-5 with TRBJ2-5, with D unresolved. This CDR3 spans 13 amino acids. From germline, CDR1 is MNHEY and CDR2 SVGAGI. Between the trimmed V and J ends, which lost 6 bases and 3 bases, there was a span of 11 bases. The DNA for the CDR3 is TGTGCCAGCAGCCGTTGGGGTGAAGAGACCCAGTACTTC. Its translation: CASSRWGEETQYF.

In this sample, this clonotype turned up a few times. The rearrangement uses TRBV12-3 or TRBV12-4 and TRBJ2-1, with D perhaps TRBD1 (7 bases). Trimming took 5 bases from V and 6 from J, leaving 26 bases between them. The length of the CDR3 is 18 residues. The CDR3 sequence is CASSPGALTGRRSNEQFF. CDR3 coding DNA: TGTGCCAGCAGTCCGGGGGCCCTGACAGGGAGACGAAGCAATGAGCAGTTCTTC.

The genes are TRBV27 and TRBJ2-1; D gene uncertain. V lost 3 bases, J lost 0 bases, and 12 bases lay in between. The CDR3 is made up of 16 amino acids. The germline V gene encodes CDR1 MNHEY and CDR2 SMNVEV (reference sequence). Here the CDR3 reads CASSFNSLDSYNEQFF. Written as DNA, the CDR3 is TGTGCCAGCAGTTTCAATAGCCTTGACTCCTACAATGAGCAGTTCTTC.

The V gene is TRBV6-5, the J gene TRBJ2-5; 9 nucleotides line up with TRBD2. The CDR3 has 15 amino acids. Trimming at V came to 6 bases and at J to 2 bases, leaving 7 bases not matched to a gene. Germline CDR1 MNHEY, CDR2 SVGAGI. CDR3 bases: TGTGCCAGCAGCATGACTAGCGGTGAACAAGAGACCCAGTACTTC. As protein: CASSMTSGEQETQYF.

This clonotype appeared a few times. J is TRBJ2-5 and V is TRBV6-1, with D maybe TRBD2 (5 bases). With 4 bases removed from V and 1 base from J, the gap between germline ends came to 25 bases. The CDR3 covers 19 residues. CDR1 and CDR2 (germline): MNHNS, SASEGT. The CDR3 region is CASSVHSPVEADFQETQYF. DNA for the CDR3: TGTGCCAGCAGTGTGCACTCCCCGGTGGAGGCAGATTTCCAAGAGACCCAGTACTTC.

This clonotype was observed a handful of times. The chain links TRBV4-2 to TRBJ2-6; D possibly uses TRBD1 or TRBD2 (5 bases each). Trimming left V 0 bases short and J 4 bases short, with 10 bases between. The length of the CDR3 is 16 residues. Germline V lookup: CDR1 LGHNA, CDR2 YNFKEQ. The CDR3 sequence is CASSQEKGTGANVLTF. Written as DNA, the CDR3 is TGTGCCAGCAGCCAAGAAAAGGGGACCGGGGCCAACGTCCTGACTTTC.

The chain carries TRBV6-1 and TRBJ2-1, with TRBD2 identical over 14 bases. CDR3 length equals 18 residues. Germline values: CDR1 MNHNS, CDR2 SASEGT. The junction had 9 bases not matched to a gene; V was cut back by 6 bases and J by 2 bases. Here the CDR3 reads CASRSGTSGRGAYNEQFF. The CDR3 region has the DNA TGTGCCAGCAGATCCGGGACTAGCGGGAGAGGGGCCTACAATGAGCAGTTCTTC.

V gene TRBV20-1 combines with J gene TRBJ2-5; 9 nucleotides agree with TRBD1. Germline CDR1 DFQATT, CDR2 SNEGSKA (reference sequence). The CDR3 consists of 16 residues. V was pared by 1 base and J by 11 bases, with 17 bases of the junction left unmatched. For the CDR3, the DNA is TGCAGTGCTAGAGGTCAAAGGTCCGGGACAGGGCCGCCGCAGTACTTC. It codes for CSARGQRSGTGPPQYF.

This clonotype showed up just a few times. The rearrangement links TRBV6-2 or TRBV6-3 to TRBJ2-5; the match to TRBD1 covers 7 bases. The V gene's germline CDR1 is MNHEY and CDR2 SVGEGT. There are 14 residues in the CDR3. J lost 5 bases, V lost 2 bases, and 5 bases had no gene match. CDR3 DNA: TGTGCCAGCAGTTACACAGGGGTAGGGGAGACCCAGTACTTC. Protein: CASSYTGVGETQYF.

This chain connects TRBV29-1 to TRBJ1-1; possibly TRBD1 for D (6 bases). Trimming took 7 bases from V and 1 from J, leaving 13 bases between them. CDR1 is SQVTM and CDR2 is ANQGSEA in the germline V gene. The CDR3 has 13 residues. DNA for the CDR3: TGCAGCGCCCCGACAGGACCGAACACTGAAGCTTTCTTT. This codes for CSAPTGPNTEAFF.

A word on this clonotype: A much larger clone is a single base away; this may be a read error. The V and J genes are TRBV20-1 and TRBJ2-7, with D perhaps TRBD1 or TRBD2 (5 bases each). This CDR3 is 14 amino acids long. Trimming pared 0 bases from V and 0 bases from J, leaving 9 bases between. Germline assignment: CDR1 DFQATT and CDR2 SNEGSKA (reference sequence). DNA for the CDR3: TGCAGTGCTAGAGAGGGACCCCTCTCCTACGAGCAGTACTTC. Its protein product is CSAREGPLSYEQYF.

In this sample, this clonotype turned up a few times. The rearrangement links TRBV10-3 to TRBJ2-7; possibly TRBD1 for D (5 bases). The V and J ends lost 3 bases and 2 bases respectively, with 11 bases between them. Germline values: CDR1 ENHRY, CDR2 SYGVKD. The CDR3 totals 14 residues. CDR3 bases: TGTGCCATCAGTGACCACAGGCGCGCCTACGAGCAGTACTTC. Amino acids: CAISDHRRAYEQYF.

This clonotype was seen a handful of times. The genes are TRBV6-4 and TRBJ1-6; D not resolved. The CDR3 consists of 14 residues. Trimming removed 4 bases from V and 1 base from J, with 5 bases in between. The V gene's germline CDR1 is MRHNA and CDR2 SNTAGT. The CDR3 DNA reads TGTGCCAGCAGTGGTCTTTCCTATAATTCACCCCTCCACTTT. This translates into CASSGLSYNSPLHF.

A note on this clonotype: At one boundary the junction diverges from the germline segment, which might be a read error. This chain joins TRBV7-2 and TRBJ2-3; 16 bases match TRBD2. From germline, CDR1 is SGHTA and CDR2 FQGNSA. The CDR3 runs 15 residues. CDR3 nucleotide sequence: TGTGCCGGCAGCCGGGGGACTAGCGGGGGGGGTACGCAGTATTTT. This sequence encodes CAGSRGTSGGGTQYF.